These T cell receptor beta chains were read from a single sample in a study of neurological immune-mediated disorders. TCRdb re-called the 5' RACE reads through MiXCR, storing one row per CDR3 protein. In the table there are approximately 48,000 distinct CDR3 sequences, roughly 15% of which are singletons. Material: PBMCs. These receptor sequences come from a man in his 60s in good health. Each CDR3 is given with its conserved first and last residue. Each record gives: CDR3 DNA, CDR3 protein, clone size, V gene, D gene, J gene. A D gene is named only where the DNA matches it firmly. Size is stated for part of the rows, as once, few or many counts, or as a class when the clone is expanded.

DNA: TGTGCCAGCAGCTTGGGCCCTAGCAATCAGCCCCAGCATTTT
CDR3: CASSLGPSNQPQHF
size: .
V: TRBV5-5
D: .
J: TRBJ1-5

DNA: TGCGCCAGCAGCCAAGGGACAGGGGTTTGGTATGGCTACACCTTC
CDR3: CASSQGTGVWYGYTF
size: many
V: TRBV4-1
D: TRBD1
J: TRBJ1-2

DNA: TGTGCCAGCTCCTGGCACAGAGAGAATCAGCCCCAGCATTTT
CDR3: CASSWHRENQPQHF
size: many
V: TRBV2
D: .
J: TRBJ1-5

DNA: TGTGCCAGCAGTTACCCTCGTCTAGGGCCTGGTCGGAACGAGCAGTACTTC
CDR3: CASSYPRLGPGRNEQYF
size: many
V: TRBV28
D: .
J: TRBJ2-7

DNA: TGTGCCAGCGGAGGGAACACCGGGGAGCTGTTTTTT
CDR3: CASGGNTGELFF
size: many
V: TRBV12-3/TRBV12-4
D: .
J: TRBJ2-2

DNA: TGCAGTGCTCCGGGGACTCCCGCACGGGAGACCCAGTACTTC
CDR3: CSAPGTPARETQYF
size: .
V: TRBV20-1
D: .
J: TRBJ2-5

DNA: TGCGCCAGCAGCCAAGACCCCCGACCTGGAAACACCATATATTTT
CDR3: CASSQDPRPGNTIYF
size: many
V: TRBV4-3
D: .
J: TRBJ1-3

DNA: TGTGCCAGCAGCTTAGGAAGGCAATCGGCGGGACAGGGAAGATTAGGCTGCGCTTTCTTT
CDR3: CASSLGRQSAGQGRLGCAFF
size: many
V: TRBV7-2
D: TRBD1
J: TRBJ1-1

DNA: TGTGCCACCAGCTTCTTATCCCAGGGAACTGAAGCTTTCTTT
CDR3: CATSFLSQGTEAFF
size: few
V: TRBV15
D: .
J: TRBJ1-1

DNA: TGCAGCGTTAAGGGGGTGGGAATCTCCTACGAGCAGTACTTC
CDR3: CSVKGVGISYEQYF
size: .
V: TRBV29-1
D: .
J: TRBJ2-7

DNA: TGTGCCAGCAGCTTGGTTGAGGGTGGACAGGCCAGAGGCACAGATACGCAGTATTTT
CDR3: CASSLVEGGQARGTDTQYF
size: many
V: TRBV5-6
D: TRBD1
J: TRBJ2-3

DNA: TGTGCCAGCAGCTTGTTGGGAGCGGGAACCTACAATGAGCAGTTCTTC
CDR3: CASSLLGAGTYNEQFF
size: many
V: TRBV5-6
D: TRBD2
J: TRBJ2-1

DNA: TGCAGTGCTAGAGAAAGTAGCGGACTGCGCTCCTACAATGAGCAGTTCTTC
CDR3: CSARESSGLRSYNEQFF
size: many
V: TRBV20-1
D: .
J: TRBJ2-1

DNA: TGTGCCAGCAGCCTCTACGCGACAGGGACGAACACTGAAGCTTTCTTT
CDR3: CASSLYATGTNTEAFF
size: many
V: TRBV7-2
D: TRBD1
J: TRBJ1-1

DNA: TGCGCCAGCAGCCAAGATCCGGAACAGCCCCAGCATTTT
CDR3: CASSQDPEQPQHF
size: many
V: TRBV4-1
D: .
J: TRBJ1-5

DNA: TGTGCCAGCAGTTACGGGCTTTGGACAGCGCCTTTCTTT
CDR3: CASSYGLWTAPFF
size: few
V: TRBV6-6
D: .
J: TRBJ1-1

DNA: TGCGCCAGCAGCCTCGGGCAGGGAGATACGCAGTATTTT
CDR3: CASSLGQGDTQYF
size: many
V: TRBV5-1
D: .
J: TRBJ2-3

DNA: TGTGCCAGCAGATCCACCGGACAGGGGAGGCATCAGCCCCAGCATTTT
CDR3: CASRSTGQGRHQPQHF
size: many
V: TRBV27
D: TRBD1
J: TRBJ1-5

DNA: TGCGCCAGCACCTGGCTCCTACTAAAAGAGACCCAGTACTTC
CDR3: CASTWLLLKETQYF
size: few
V: TRBV5-1
D: .
J: TRBJ2-5

DNA: TGTGCCAGCAGTTACGGGGAAAAATATAATTCACCCCTCCACTTT
CDR3: CASSYGEKYNSPLHF
size: many
V: TRBV6-5
D: .
J: TRBJ1-6

DNA: TGTGCCAGCAGCGTAACGGGTAACAATGAGCAGTTCTTC
CDR3: CASSVTGNNEQFF
size: many
V: TRBV9
D: .
J: TRBJ2-1

DNA: TGTGCCAGCAGTCCTCAGGGGCGGCGGAACACCGGGGAGCTGTTTTTT
CDR3: CASSPQGRRNTGELFF
size: many
V: TRBV2
D: .
J: TRBJ2-2

DNA: TGTGCCAGCAGTGAATGGAACACCGGGGAGCTGTTTTTT
CDR3: CASSEWNTGELFF
size: many
V: TRBV2
D: .
J: TRBJ2-2

DNA: TGTGCTAGCAGCTTCTCAGCTCCGGGGACTTCAGCGGGCAATGAGCAGTTCTTC
CDR3: CASSFSAPGTSAGNEQFF
size: many
V: TRBV7-7
D: .
J: TRBJ2-1

DNA: TGCGCCAGCAGCTCCGGGACTAGTAACAATGAGCAGTTCTTC
CDR3: CASSSGTSNNEQFF
size: many
V: TRBV5-1
D: TRBD2
J: TRBJ2-1

DNA: TGCGCCAGCAGCTTGCGTCAGGCCTACGAGCAGTACTTC
CDR3: CASSLRQAYEQYF
size: many
V: TRBV5-1
D: .
J: TRBJ2-7

DNA: TGTGCCAGCAGTTACTCCTTGGGAGGTGGAGCAGATACGCAGTATTTT
CDR3: CASSYSLGGGADTQYF
size: many
V: TRBV6-6
D: .
J: TRBJ2-3

DNA: TGCAGTGCTGCTGGCGGGAACTTATACAATGAGCAGTTCTTC
CDR3: CSAAGGNLYNEQFF
size: .
V: TRBV20-1
D: .
J: TRBJ2-1

DNA: TGCGCCAGCAGCGCGGGACTAGGAGTCTACGAGCAGTACTTC
CDR3: CASSAGLGVYEQYF
size: many
V: TRBV5-1
D: TRBD2
J: TRBJ2-7

DNA: TGCGCCAGCAGCCCTCACAGGGGCGCGAACACCGGGGAGCTGTTTTTT
CDR3: CASSPHRGANTGELFF
size: medium-sized
V: TRBV5-1
D: TRBD1
J: TRBJ2-2

DNA: TGCAGTGCTGCCCCCGGGACTAGCGGGACGGGGGAGCAGTACTTC
CDR3: CSAAPGTSGTGEQYF
size: many
V: TRBV20-1
D: TRBD2
J: TRBJ2-7

DNA: TGTGCCAGCAGAATAACAGGGGGAGCGTACAATGAGCAGTTCTTC
CDR3: CASRITGGAYNEQFF
size: many
V: TRBV12-3/TRBV12-4
D: TRBD1
J: TRBJ2-1

DNA: TGTGCCAGCAGTCTCACTAGCCCCTCCTACGAGCAGTACTTC
CDR3: CASSLTSPSYEQYF
size: few
V: TRBV28
D: .
J: TRBJ2-7

DNA: TGTGCCACCAGCTCCGGGACCAAAGGCAATGAGCAGTTCTTC
CDR3: CATSSGTKGNEQFF
size: many
V: TRBV24-1
D: .
J: TRBJ2-1

DNA: TGTGCCAGCAGCTCTCCTGACAGGGGGCTAACTGAAGCTTTCTTT
CDR3: CASSSPDRGLTEAFF
size: many
V: TRBV11-3
D: TRBD1
J: TRBJ1-1

DNA: TGTGCCAGTAGTATTGACAGGGCCAATTCACCCCTCCACTTT
CDR3: CASSIDRANSPLHF
size: .
V: TRBV19
D: TRBD1
J: TRBJ1-6

DNA: TGTGCCAGCAGCTTGTCACAGGCCACAGAGACCCAGTACTTC
CDR3: CASSLSQATETQYF
size: many
V: TRBV7-7
D: .
J: TRBJ2-5

DNA: TGCGCCAGCAGCCGGGGACAGAGACAAGAGACCCAGTACTTC
CDR3: CASSRGQRQETQYF
size: many
V: TRBV5-1
D: TRBD1
J: TRBJ2-5

DNA: TGTGCCAGCAGCCCCGGACTAGCGGGAGCGGAGCTGTTTTTT
CDR3: CASSPGLAGAELFF
size: .
V: TRBV5-6
D: TRBD2
J: TRBJ2-2

DNA: TGTGCCAGCAGCCCTGCGGGTTACAATGAGCAGTTCTTC
CDR3: CASSPAGYNEQFF
size: many
V: TRBV6-1
D: .
J: TRBJ2-1

DNA: TGTGCCAGCAGCGCTCCTAGCGCCGGGAACAATGAGCAGTTCTTC
CDR3: CASSAPSAGNNEQFF
size: many
V: TRBV11-3
D: .
J: TRBJ2-1

DNA: TGTGCCAGCAGCCGGGGTCCCAGTTCCTACGAGCAGTACTTC
CDR3: CASSRGPSSYEQYF
size: few
V: TRBV3-1
D: .
J: TRBJ2-7

DNA: TGTGCCAGCAGTTCACCCGGACAGTCCGGTGAAGCTTTCTTT
CDR3: CASSSPGQSGEAFF
size: many
V: TRBV28
D: .
J: TRBJ1-1

DNA: TGCAGTGCTAGGAAGGGGACTAGCGCCCTCGGGGAAGAGTTCTTC
CDR3: CSARKGTSALGEEFF
size: many
V: TRBV20-1
D: TRBD2
J: TRBJ2-1

DNA: TGTGCCTGGAGTGTGGGGCGGCTAAACAATCAGCCCCAGCATTTT
CDR3: CAWSVGRLNNQPQHF
size: .
V: TRBV30
D: .
J: TRBJ1-5

DNA: TGTGCCAGTTGGCCCGGACCCCGGTACAATGAGCAGTTCTTC
CDR3: CASWPGPRYNEQFF
size: many
V: TRBV28
D: .
J: TRBJ2-1

DNA: TGCAGTGCTAGTGGAGGGAGGGCCGGAAATGAGCAGTTCTTC
CDR3: CSASGGRAGNEQFF
size: many
V: TRBV20-1
D: TRBD2
J: TRBJ2-1

DNA: TGCAGTGCTTCTGGGACTACCATCTACGAGCAGTACTTC
CDR3: CSASGTTIYEQYF
size: many
V: TRBV20-1
D: TRBD2
J: TRBJ2-7

DNA: TGCAGTGCTAGCCCGGGGAACTATGGCTACACCTTC
CDR3: CSASPGNYGYTF
size: many
V: TRBV20-1
D: .
J: TRBJ1-2

DNA: TGTGCCAGCTCGAGCGGTACCGGGGAGCTGTTTTTT
CDR3: CASSSGTGELFF
size: many
V: TRBV7-3
D: .
J: TRBJ2-2

DNA: TGCGCCAGCAGAAGGGAAAACACCGGGGAGCTGTTTTTT
CDR3: CASRRENTGELFF
size: many
V: TRBV4-1
D: .
J: TRBJ2-2

DNA: TGTGCCAGCAGCCCACGCGGAGGAACAGATACGCAGTATTTT
CDR3: CASSPRGGTDTQYF
size: .
V: TRBV9
D: .
J: TRBJ2-3